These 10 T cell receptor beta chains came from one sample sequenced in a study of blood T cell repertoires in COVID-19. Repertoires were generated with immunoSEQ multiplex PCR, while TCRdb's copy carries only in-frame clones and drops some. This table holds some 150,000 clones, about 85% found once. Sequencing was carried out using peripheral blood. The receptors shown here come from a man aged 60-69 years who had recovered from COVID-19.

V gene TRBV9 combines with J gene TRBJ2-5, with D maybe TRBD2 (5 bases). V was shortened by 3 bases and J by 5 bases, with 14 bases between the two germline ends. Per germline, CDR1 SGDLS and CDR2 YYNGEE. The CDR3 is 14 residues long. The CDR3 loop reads CASSGDWERETQYF. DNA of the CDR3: TGTGCCAGCAGCGGGGATTGGGAGCGGGAGACCCAGTACTTC.

The CDR3 DNA follows: TGTGCCAGCAGTTTCAAACGTCCGGACAATGAGCAGTTCTTC. This sequence encodes CASSFKRPDNEQFF. The chain links TRBV6-5 to TRBJ2-1; D call uncertain. The CDR3 has 14 residues. Deletions cut 4 bases from V and 5 bases from J, with 12 bases between. Germline V gene data show CDR1 as MNHEY and CDR2 as SVGAGI.

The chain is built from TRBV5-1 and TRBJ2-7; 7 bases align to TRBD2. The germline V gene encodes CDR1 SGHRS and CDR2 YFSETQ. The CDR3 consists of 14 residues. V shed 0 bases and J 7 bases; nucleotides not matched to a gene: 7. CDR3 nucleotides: TGCGCCAGCAGCTTGGACGGGGGAGGGCGGGAGCAGTACTTC. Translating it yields CASSLDGGGREQYF. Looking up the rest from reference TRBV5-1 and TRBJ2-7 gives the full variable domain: KAGVTQTPRYLIKTRGQQVTLSCSPISGHRSVSWYQQTPGQGLQFLFEYFSETQRNKGNFPGRFSGRQFSNSRSEMNVSTLELGDSALYLCASSLDGGGREQYFGPGTRLTVT.

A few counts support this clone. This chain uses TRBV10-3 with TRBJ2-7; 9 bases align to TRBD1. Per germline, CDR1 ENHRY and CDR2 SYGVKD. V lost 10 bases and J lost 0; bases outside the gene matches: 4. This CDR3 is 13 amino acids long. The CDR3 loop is CATRTGDSYEQYF. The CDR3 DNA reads TGTGCCACCCGGACAGGGGACTCCTACGAGCAGTACTTC.

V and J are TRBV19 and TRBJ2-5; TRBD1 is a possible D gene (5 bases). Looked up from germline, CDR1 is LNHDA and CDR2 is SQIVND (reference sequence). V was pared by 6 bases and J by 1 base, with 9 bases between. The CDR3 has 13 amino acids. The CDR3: CASRYRFQETQYF. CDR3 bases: TGTGCCAGTAGGTACAGGTTCCAAGAGACCCAGTACTTC.

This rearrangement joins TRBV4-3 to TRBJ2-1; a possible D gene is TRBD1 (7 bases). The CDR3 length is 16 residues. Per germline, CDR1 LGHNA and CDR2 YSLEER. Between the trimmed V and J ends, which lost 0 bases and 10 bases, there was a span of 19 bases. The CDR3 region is CASSQDWQGGRDEQFF. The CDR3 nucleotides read TGCGCCAGCAGCCAAGATTGGCAGGGGGGACGTGACGAGCAGTTCTTC.

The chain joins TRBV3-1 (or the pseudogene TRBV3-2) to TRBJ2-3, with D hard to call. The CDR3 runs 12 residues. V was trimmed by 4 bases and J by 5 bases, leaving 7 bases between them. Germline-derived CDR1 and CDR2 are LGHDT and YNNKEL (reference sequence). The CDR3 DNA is TGTGCCAGCAGCCTCCAGCGAGATACGCAGTATTTT. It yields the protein CASSLQRDTQYF.

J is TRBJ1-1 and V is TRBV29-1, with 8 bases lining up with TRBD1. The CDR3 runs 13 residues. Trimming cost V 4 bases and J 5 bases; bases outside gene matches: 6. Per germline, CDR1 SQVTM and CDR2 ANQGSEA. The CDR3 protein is CSVAVQGVTEAFF. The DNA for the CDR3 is TGCAGCGTTGCCGTACAGGGGGTTACTGAAGCTTTCTTT.

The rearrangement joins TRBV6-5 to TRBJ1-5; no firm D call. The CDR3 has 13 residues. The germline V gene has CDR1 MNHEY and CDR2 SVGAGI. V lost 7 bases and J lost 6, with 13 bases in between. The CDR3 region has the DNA TGTGCCAGCACCGAAACCGGGTCTCAGCCCCAGCATTTT. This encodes CASTETGSQPQHF.

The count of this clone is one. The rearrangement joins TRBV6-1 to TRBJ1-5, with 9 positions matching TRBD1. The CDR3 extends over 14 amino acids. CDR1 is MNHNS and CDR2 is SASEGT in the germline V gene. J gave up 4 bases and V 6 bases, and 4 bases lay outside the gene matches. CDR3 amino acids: CASSFDRGNQPQHF. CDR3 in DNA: TGTGCCAGCAGCTTCGACAGGGGGAATCAGCCCCAGCATTTT.